A selection of T cell receptor beta chains follows, all from one sample in a study of blood T cell repertoires in COVID-19. Clones were read by immunoSEQ multiplex PCR, and TCRdb kept only the in-frame ones, dropping some. The sample lists about 260,000 clones; 70% to 90% were seen once. The sequencing input was peripheral blood. The receptors shown here come from a woman in her sixties or seventies with COVID-19, enrolled during active disease. Each CDR3 is given with its conserved first and last residue. A D gene is named only where the DNA matches it firmly. A row's size may be missing; if present it is once, few, many or a size class.

.	TRBD1	TRBJ2-7	TRBV28	CASSFIRQGVDEQYF	TGTGCCAGCAGTTTTATCCGACAGGGCGTCGACGAGCAGTACTTC
.	.	TRBJ2-7	TRBV6-5	CASSYRTDFYEQYF	TGTGCCAGCAGTTATCGGACAGATTTCTACGAGCAGTACTTC
.	.	TRBJ2-2	TRBV5-6	CASSFVGAGSGTGELFF	TGTGCCAGCAGTTTTGTTGGGGCAGGGTCCGGCACCGGGGAGCTGTTTTTT
.	.	TRBJ1-2	TRBV10-3	CAISDDTINYGYTF	TGTGCCATCAGTGACGACACCATTAACTATGGCTACACCTTC
.	.	TRBJ1-1	TRBV3-1/TRBV3-2	CASSQEATVNTEAFF	TGTGCCAGCAGCCAAGAGGCGACAGTGAACACTGAAGCTTTCTTT
.	.	TRBJ2-1	TRBV28	CASRLTRGNEQFF	TGTGCCAGCAGATTGACTAGGGGCAATGAGCAGTTCTTC
.	TRBD2	TRBJ2-1	TRBV9	CASTVREGGFNEQFF	TGTGCCAGCACCGTGCGGGAGGGGGGATTCAATGAGCAGTTCTTC
.	.	TRBJ1-2	TRBV4-1	CASSPYGTGKDYGYTF	TGCGCCAGCAGCCCCTACGGAACAGGGAAGGACTATGGCTACACCTTC
.	TRBD1	TRBJ1-5	TRBV15	CATSRDLAGGGNQPQHF	TGTGCCACCAGCAGAGATCTTGCAGGGGGCGGCAATCAGCCCCAGCATTTT
.	.	TRBJ1-3	TRBV5-1	CASSRETQGNTIYF	TGCGCCAGCAGCCGGGAGACGCAAGGAAACACCATATATTTT
.	TRBD2	TRBJ2-1	TRBV13	CASLRSGRAAYNEQFF	TGTGCCAGCCTTCGTAGCGGGAGGGCCGCCTACAATGAGCAGTTCTTC
once	TRBD1	TRBJ1-4	TRBV4-2	CASSQADRGLTNEKLFF	TGTGCCAGCAGCCAAGCTGACAGGGGGCTAACTAATGAAAAACTGTTTTTT
.	TRBD1	TRBJ1-5	TRBV15	CATSRDGQANQPQHF	TGTGCCACCAGCAGAGATGGACAGGCCAATCAGCCCCAGCATTTT
.	.	TRBJ1-2	TRBV6-5	CASSQRRAHGYTF	TGTGCCAGCAGCCAACGGAGGGCGCATGGCTACACCTTC
.	.	TRBJ2-1	TRBV30	CAWSPATRVAVNNEQFF	TGTGCCTGGAGTCCCGCGACGAGGGTAGCGGTAAACAATGAGCAGTTCTTC
.	.	TRBJ1-1	TRBV5-4	CASSLGSLNTEAFF	TGTGCCAGCAGCTTGGGCAGTCTGAACACTGAAGCTTTCTTT
.	TRBD1	TRBJ1-5	TRBV5-6	CASSLGGNRGIQPQHF	TGTGCCAGCAGCTTGGGGGGGAACAGGGGAATTCAGCCCCAGCATTTT
.	.	TRBJ2-7	TRBV28	CASRSRGQGDTYEQYF	TGTGCCAGCCGATCTAGAGGTCAGGGCGATACCTACGAGCAGTACTTC
.	.	TRBJ2-7	TRBV7-9	CASSEQQGEYEQYF	TGTGCCAGCAGCGAACAACAGGGCGAATACGAGCAGTACTTC
.	.	TRBJ1-1	TRBV28	CASGLGRIGTEAFF	TGTGCCAGCGGCCTGGGGCGGATAGGGACTGAAGCTTTCTTT
.	TRBD1	TRBJ2-2	TRBV5-1	CASSLQGLASGELFF	TGCGCCAGCAGCTTACAGGGGTTGGCATCCGGGGAGCTGTTTTTT
.	.	TRBJ1-5	TRBV6-6	CASSRSTVRGTLNQPQHF	TGTGCCAGCAGTCGATCGACTGTTCGGGGGACCCTCAATCAGCCCCAGCATTTT
.	.	TRBJ1-1	TRBV6-5	CASSRDRNTEAFF	TGTGCCAGCAGTCGAGACAGAAACACTGAAGCTTTCTTT
.	.	TRBJ1-4	TRBV19	CASIPGTGNEKLFF	TGTGCCAGTATTCCGGGGACTGGTAATGAAAAACTGTTTTTT
.	TRBD2	TRBJ2-5	TRBV30	CAWSGGGQGQETQYF	TGTGCCTGGAGTGGCGGGGGGCAGGGGCAAGAGACCCAGTACTTC
.	TRBD2	TRBJ2-1	TRBV27	CASSLQMTSGNYNEQFF	TGTGCCAGCAGCTTACAGATGACTAGCGGGAATTACAATGAGCAGTTCTTC
.	TRBD1	TRBJ1-1	TRBV25-1	CASSGPGRGLAEAFF	TGTGCCAGCAGTGGTCCCGGCAGGGGGCTGGCTGAAGCTTTCTTT
.	TRBD1	TRBJ2-1	TRBV19	CATNRQGAYNEQFF	TGTGCCACCAATAGACAGGGGGCATACAATGAGCAGTTCTTC
once	TRBD1	TRBJ1-2	TRBV29-1	CSGVRQGAREGYTF	TGCAGCGGCGTGAGACAGGGGGCGCGAGAAGGCTACACCTTC
.	.	TRBJ2-1	TRBV19	CASSIGGLLNEQFF	TGTGCCAGTAGTATTGGGGGCCTATTAAATGAGCAGTTCTTC
.	.	TRBJ1-6	TRBV21-1	CASSKYRGRNNSPLHF	TGTGCCAGCAGCAAGTACAGGGGTAGAAATAATTCACCCCTCCACTTT
.	TRBD1	TRBJ1-2	TRBV5-1	CASSRDSNYGYTF	TGCGCCAGCAGCCGGGACAGCAACTATGGCTACACCTTC
.	TRBD1	TRBJ1-2	TRBV30	CAWMAGQGFSGYTF	TGTGCCTGGATGGCGGGACAGGGGTTTAGTGGCTACACCTTC
.	TRBD1	TRBJ1-6	TRBV9	CASSEASGGLHNSPLHF	TGTGCCAGCAGCGAGGCGTCAGGGGGGCTACATAATTCACCCCTCCACTTT
once	.	TRBJ1-1	TRBV28	CATRVRTIMNTEAFF	TGTGCCACCAGAGTACGGACTATTATGAACACTGAAGCTTTCTTT